This section outlines one T cell receptor (beta chain) sequence together with its context. The antigen it recognizes is unknown. No base qualities exist here, and no much larger clone lies one base off it. The germline V gene encodes CDR1 MNHEY and CDR2 SVGAGI. The V end loses 8 bases and the J end loses 1 base, and a stretch of 14 bases separates them. Inclusive of the bounding cysteine and phenylalanine, the CDR3 is 15 residues long. The DNA shown is the 45-base CDR3, in frame from base 1. The data are from a study of T cell responses to AZD1222 COVID-19 vaccine (dated by TCRdb to about 2021). Some background on the complete study: A total of approximately 250 trial participants underwent TCR sequencing, of whom 200 to 220 had received two doses of AZD1222 and around 25 had received two doses of the MenACWY control vaccine. Trial participants were enrolled into age subgroups of 18-55, 56-69 and 70-plus years, which contained 148, 28 and 57 TCR-sequenced participants, respectively. On the study overall, not on this receptor specifically: Vaccine-associated CD4 TCRs spanned the whole spike protein, with dominant responses in regions 160-218 and 743-854. Epitopes outside the regions mutated in the B.1.351 and B.1.1.7 variants were reportedly recognized by nearly half of the unique spike-specific TCRs. Conclusions about previously exposed vaccinees are limited, since just a handful of AZD1222 recipients were seropositive for SARS-CoV-2 at baseline. After two AZD1222 doses, spike-specific TCR breadth and depth were significantly higher than at day 0 and than in MenACWY recipients. Because no day 14 peak-response samples were available, repertoires were characterized only after the peak T cell response. The 56-69-year group was small, and its depth increase did not reach significance, likely because of low power. Participants were mostly white British and included more females than males, and it was suggested by the authors that clonal diversity may have been underestimated.

The CDR3 regions of human TCRbeta chains were subjected to immunosequencing. Turning to the authors' computational methods: TCRs in the repertoires were compared against a reference library of SARS-CoV-2-specific TCRs that had been generated with the MIRA antigen-specificity platform. Breadth was defined as the fraction of unique TCRs that were SARS-CoV-2-associated. Depth was defined as the fraction of total T cells that were SARS-CoV-2-associated. Using the MIRA data, every spike-specific TCR was mapped to the spike region that the TCR reacted to and assigned to either a CD4 or a CD8 class. Log10-transformed breadth and depth values were compared by one-way ANOVA with Sidak's multiple comparisons tests. The source is immuneACCESS, and TCRdb retained only in-frame sequences with V and J called. Part of the clones is not carried over; for the studies checked, unresolved V genes explain less than half of this, and the remainder is unexplained. V and J calls and clone size follow that table, whereas D and trimming were derived from the DNA. Here the sample has about 120,000 clones; approximately 85% occur a single time. The ten largest clones capture roughly 3.9% of the sample.

In light of the paper, this sample's time point label describes: baseline before first vaccination. Explained via the paper, the treatment or condition label denotes: meningococcal conjugate vaccine given as trial control. The vaccinee samples were drawn from two UK trials, COV001 and COV002, one of which was a single-blind randomized controlled phase 2/3 trial testing AZD1222 (ChAdOx1 nCoV-19) in healthy adults. For TCRbeta chain sequencing, PBMC samples from trial participants were taken at day 0 and at day 28 after the second dose. Sequencing was performed on peripheral blood, taken on day 0 of MenACWY control vaccination. Recombination connected TRBV6-5 to TRBJ2-2; the D gene lacks a confident call. This clonotype originated in an adult in good health. In nucleotide form, the sequence is TGTGCCAGCCGACCCGCGGCAGGGAACACCGGGGAGCTGTTTTTT. It encodes CASRPAAGNTGELFF.